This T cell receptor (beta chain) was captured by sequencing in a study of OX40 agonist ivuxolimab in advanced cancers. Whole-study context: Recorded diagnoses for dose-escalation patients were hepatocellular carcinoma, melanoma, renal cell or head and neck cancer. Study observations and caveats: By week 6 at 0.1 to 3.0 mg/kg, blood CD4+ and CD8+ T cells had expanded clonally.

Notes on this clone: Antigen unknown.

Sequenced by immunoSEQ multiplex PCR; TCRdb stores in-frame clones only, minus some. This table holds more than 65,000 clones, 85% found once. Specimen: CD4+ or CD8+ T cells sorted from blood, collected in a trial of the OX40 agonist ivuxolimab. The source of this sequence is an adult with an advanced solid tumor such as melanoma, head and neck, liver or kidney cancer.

This chain's CDR3 is CASSSRLATSYNEQFF. CDR3 coding DNA: TGCGCCAGCAGCTCCCGACTAGCGACCTCCTACAATGAGCAGTTCTTC. J is TRBJ2-1 and V is TRBV5-1, with 8 bases identical to TRBD2. V lost 3 bases and J lost 0; bases outside the gene matches: 5. This CDR3 comprises 16 residues. The germline V gene has CDR1 SGHRS and CDR2 YFSETQ.